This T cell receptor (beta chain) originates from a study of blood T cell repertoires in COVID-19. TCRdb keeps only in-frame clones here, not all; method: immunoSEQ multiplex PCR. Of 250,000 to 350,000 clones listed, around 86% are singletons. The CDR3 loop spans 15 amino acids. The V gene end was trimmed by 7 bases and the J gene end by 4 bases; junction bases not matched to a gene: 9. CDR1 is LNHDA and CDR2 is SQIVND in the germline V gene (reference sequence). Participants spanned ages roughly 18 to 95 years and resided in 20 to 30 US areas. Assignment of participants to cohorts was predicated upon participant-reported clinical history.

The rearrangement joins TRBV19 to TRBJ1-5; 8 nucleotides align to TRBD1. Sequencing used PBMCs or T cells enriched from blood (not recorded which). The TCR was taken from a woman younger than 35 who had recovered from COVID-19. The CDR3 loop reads CASNQDRALNQPQHF. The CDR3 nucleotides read TGTGCCAGTAACCAGGACAGGGCATTGAATCAGCCCCAGCATTTT.